A selection of T cell receptor beta chains follows, all from one sample in a study of cytomegalovirus exposure and HLA in healthy donors. TCRdb's table, derived via immunoSEQ multiplex PCR, lists solely in-frame clones and lacks some. The data contain around 100,000 clones, roughly three quarters of them singletons. Sequencing input: PBMCs. The receptors here all came from a young woman in good health and CMV-seropositive. The CDR3 runs from the conserved cysteine through the conserved F or W. D genes are given only for firm matches. Clone size is given for some rows only: seen once, a few or many times, or a class if the clone is expanded.

J	V	D	size	CDR3	DNA
TRBJ2-3	TRBV11-3	TRBD1	-	CASKGDRVRDTQYF	TGTGCCAGCAAGGGGGACAGGGTAAGAGATACGCAGTATTTT
TRBJ2-5	TRBV10-3	TRBD1	-	CAISEGQGETQYF	TGTGCCATCAGTGAAGGACAGGGGGAGACCCAGTACTTC
TRBJ2-5	TRBV13	-	-	CASSSTRSEVQETQYF	TGTGCCAGCAGCTCCACTAGATCGGAAGTCCAAGAGACCCAGTACTTC
TRBJ2-1	TRBV12-5	TRBD2	-	CASGAPGRHLSYNEQFF	TGTGCTAGTGGCGCTCCCGGGAGGCACCTCTCCTACAATGAGCAGTTCTTC
TRBJ1-3	TRBV7-9	-	-	CASSLAPDGISGNTIYF	TGTGCCAGCAGCTTAGCCCCGGACGGGATCTCTGGAAACACCATATATTTT
TRBJ1-4	TRBV5-1	-	few	CASSQEVGEELFF	TGCGCCAGCAGCCAGGAGGTTGGGGAGGAACTGTTTTTT
TRBJ1-1	TRBV9	-	few	CASSVAGNTEAFF	TGTGCCAGCAGCGTAGCAGGGAACACTGAAGCTTTCTTT
TRBJ1-5	TRBV6-1	-	-	CASSLQVRGGQPQHF	TGTGCCAGCAGTTTACAGGTACGGGGAGGTCAGCCCCAGCATTTT
TRBJ1-1	TRBV6-1	-	-	CASRSRDTTPGAFF	TGTGCCAGCAGAAGCCGGGACACCACACCCGGGGCTTTCTTT
TRBJ1-2	TRBV14	-	-	CASSQERQGYGYTF	TGTGCCAGCAGCCAAGAACGGCAGGGGTATGGCTACACCTTC
TRBJ2-7	TRBV5-1	-	few	CASSLAGGFYEQYF	TGCGCCAGCAGCTTGGCAGGTGGATTCTACGAGCAGTACTTC
TRBJ2-6	TRBV10-3	TRBD2	-	CAIDPTSGRSSGANVLTF	TGTGCCATCGATCCGACTAGCGGGAGGTCCTCTGGGGCCAACGTCCTGACTTTC
TRBJ1-4	TRBV27	TRBD1	-	CASSPISPQGADEKLFF	TGTGCCAGCAGTCCGATATCCCCACAGGGGGCGGATGAAAAACTGTTTTTT
TRBJ2-5	TRBV6-5	-	-	CASSRPGRAGETQYF	TGTGCCAGCAGCCGCCCTGGCAGGGCCGGGGAGACCCAGTACTTC
TRBJ2-1	TRBV1	-	-	CTSSQDQTSYNEQFF	TGCACCAGCAGCCAAGATCAAACTAGTTACAATGAGCAGTTCTTC
TRBJ1-4	TRBV27	TRBD1	-	CASRSHDRVEEKLFF	TGTGCCAGCAGATCTCATGACAGGGTAGAAGAAAAACTGTTTTTT
TRBJ1-1	TRBV30	-	-	CAWSPRGAEAFF	TGTGCCTGGAGCCCTAGAGGAGCCGAAGCTTTCTTT
TRBJ1-1	TRBV10-3	TRBD1	-	CAISESNRGNTEAFF	TGTGCCATCAGTGAGTCGAACAGGGGGAACACTGAAGCTTTCTTT
TRBJ1-4	TRBV5-1	-	-	CASSSTRGGEKLFF	TGCGCCAGCAGCTCCACTCGAGGCGGGGAAAAACTGTTTTTT
TRBJ2-7	TRBV18	TRBD1	-	CASTDTGARSYEQYF	TGTGCCAGCACAGATACAGGGGCCCGCTCCTACGAGCAGTACTTC
TRBJ2-5	TRBV4-2	-	-	CASSPPGQLEAQYF	TGTGCCAGCAGCCCCCCTGGACAGCTCGAGGCCCAGTACTTC
TRBJ2-1	TRBV2	-	-	CASSERTSQAEQFF	TGTGCCAGCAGTGAACGAACTAGTCAGGCCGAGCAGTTCTTC
TRBJ2-7	TRBV6-1	TRBD1	-	CASSNRRGQYEQYF	TGTGCCAGCAGTAACCGAAGGGGGCAGTACGAGCAGTACTTC
TRBJ1-2	TRBV30	-	-	CAWRKGGYTF	TGTGCCTGGAGGAAGGGGGGCTACACCTTC
TRBJ2-7	TRBV7-9	TRBD2	-	CASSLFLYLSGTSGFEQYF	TGTGCCAGCAGCTTATTTTTGTATTTGTCCGGGACTAGCGGGTTCGAGCAGTACTTC
TRBJ1-5	TRBV18	TRBD1	-	CASSLLGQGNQPQHF	TGTGCCAGCTCACTACTCGGACAGGGCAATCAGCCCCAGCATTTT
TRBJ2-5	TRBV5-1	-	-	CASSLVPDQETQYF	TGCGCCAGCAGCTTGGTACCAGATCAAGAGACCCAGTACTTC
TRBJ1-5	TRBV10-3	-	few	CAISESQGRNQPQHF	TGTGCCATCAGTGAGTCACAGGGAAGGAATCAGCCCCAGCATTTT
TRBJ2-5	TRBV7-2	TRBD2	-	CASSLRAGEETQYF	TGTGCCAGCAGCTTACGGGCGGGGGAAGAGACCCAGTACTTC
TRBJ1-2	TRBV6-5	TRBD1	-	CASSEQGSYGYTF	TGTGCCAGCAGTGAACAGGGGTCCTATGGCTACACCTTC
TRBJ2-3	TRBV5-1	TRBD1	-	CASSSGQGEDTQYF	TGCGCCAGCAGCAGCGGACAGGGGGAAGATACGCAGTATTTT
TRBJ1-5	TRBV18	-	-	CASSLTGQNNQPQHF	TGTGCCAGCTCATTAACAGGACAGAATAATCAGCCCCAGCATTTT
TRBJ2-1	TRBV29-1	TRBD1	once	CSAIRDRQFF	TGCAGCGCTATACGGGACAGGCAGTTCTTC
TRBJ2-1	TRBV9	-	-	CASLKGEGSRNEQFF	TGTGCCAGCCTAAAGGGGGAAGGGAGTAGGAATGAGCAGTTCTTC
TRBJ2-7	TRBV27	TRBD2	few	CASSPPGGTWGLGRYEQYF	TGTGCCAGCAGTCCGCCGGGGGGGACTTGGGGACTAGGGAGATACGAGCAGTACTTC
TRBJ2-7	TRBV7-9	TRBD1	-	CASSIRGLLSYEQYF	TGTGCCAGCAGTATAAGGGGGCTCCTCTCCTACGAGCAGTACTTC
TRBJ2-7	TRBV18	-	-	CASSPTDSYEQYF	TGTGCCAGCTCACCGACTGACTCCTACGAGCAGTACTTC
TRBJ2-1	TRBV6-5	-	-	CASSYSDYSSYNEQFF	TGTGCCAGCAGTTACTCCGACTATTCCTCCTACAATGAGCAGTTCTTC
TRBJ2-7	TRBV28	TRBD1	-	CASSLTYDRGHGYF	TGTGCCAGCAGCCTGACATACGACAGGGGGCACGGGTACTTC
TRBJ2-7	TRBV5-1	-	-	CASSDATGYEQYF	TGCGCCAGCAGCGACGCGACAGGTTACGAGCAGTACTTC
TRBJ2-7	TRBV9	TRBD2	-	CASSVGLAGDEQYF	TGTGCCAGCAGCGTAGGACTAGCGGGAGACGAGCAGTACTTC
TRBJ2-3	TRBV6-1	-	once	CASSESAAGTQYF	TGTGCCAGCAGTGAATCCGCGGCCGGTACGCAGTATTTT
TRBJ2-7	TRBV6-4	TRBD2	-	CASSKGASGIYEQYF	TGTGCCAGCAGTAAAGGAGCTAGCGGGATCTACGAGCAGTACTTC
TRBJ2-1	TRBV5-1	TRBD2	-	CASSTTSGRNNEQFF	TGCGCCAGCAGCACGACTAGCGGGAGAAACAATGAGCAGTTCTTC
TRBJ1-1	TRBV6-6	TRBD1	few	CASSRDRNTEAFF	TGTGCCAGCAGCAGGGACAGGAACACTGAAGCTTTCTTT